The 24 T cell receptor beta chains in this list originate from one sample, sequenced in a study of blood T cell repertoires in COVID-19. Some clones are missing from TCRdb's copy, which holds only in-frame ones; the method was immunoSEQ multiplex PCR. The table has more than 250,000 clones, 90% seen once; the top ten hold about 6%. Sequences were obtained from peripheral blood. These receptors all stem from a woman aged 50 to 60 with COVID-19, enrolled during active disease.

V gene TRBV9 combines with J gene TRBJ1-6; 11 bases are a match to TRBD1. With V trimmed by 4 bases and J by 9 bases, 6 bases remained unmatched. This CDR3 comprises 15 residues. From germline, CDR1 is SGDLS and CDR2 YYNGEE. The CDR3 sequence: CASSSQGQGASPLHF. CDR3 coding DNA: TGTGCCAGCAGCTCCCAAGGACAGGGGGCTTCACCCCTCCACTTT.

The chain joins TRBV11-3 to TRBJ2-1, with 9 bases that match TRBD1. The CDR3 totals 13 residues. Germline CDR1 reads SGHNT; CDR2 reads YENEEA. Trimming removed 8 bases from V and 3 bases from J; junction bases left unmatched: 2. The CDR3 bases are TGTGCCAGCGGACAGGGGAGCTACAATGAGCAGTTCTTC. Translated, it gives CASGQGSYNEQFF.

The CDR3 sequence is CASSKDRSSNQPQHF. DNA for the CDR3: TGTGCCAGTAGTAAAGACAGGTCCTCCAATCAGCCCCAGCATTTT. J is TRBJ1-5 and V is TRBV19; TRBD1 is a possible D gene (6 bases). V was trimmed by 4 bases and J by 3 bases, leaving 13 bases between them. CDR1 is LNHDA, CDR2 SQIVND, per germline (reference sequence). The CDR3 spans 15 residues. Drawing the rest from reference TRBV19 and TRBJ1-5, the complete variable domain is DGGITQSPKYLFRKEGQNVTLSCEQNLNHDAMYWYRQDPGQGLRLIYYSQIVNDFQKGDIAEGYSVSREKKESFPLTVTSAQKNPTAFYLCASSKDRSSNQPQHFGDGTRLSIL.

The chain combines TRBV11-2 with TRBJ2-3, with TRBD2 matching over 7 bases. Germline trimming cut 1 base from V and 1 base from J; bases unmatched to any gene: 2. The CDR3 is made up of 15 amino acids. Germline lookup yields CDR1 SGHAT and CDR2 FQNNGV. The CDR3 DNA sequence: TGTGCCAGCAGCTTAGTAACTAGCGGCACAGATACGCAGTATTTT. Encoded protein: CASSLVTSGTDTQYF.

This clone came up once. The J gene is TRBJ1-3, the V gene TRBV2, with D unresolved. Germline CDR1 and CDR2: SNHLY and FYNNEI. V was shortened by 7 bases and J by 0 bases, with 10 bases between the two germline ends. The CDR3 is 14 residues long. The CDR3 DNA follows: TGTGCCAGCAATCAGGTCGGCTCTGGAAACACCATATATTTT. Residues: CASNQVGSGNTIYF.

The chain joins TRBV4-1 to TRBJ2-3; possibly TRBD1 for D (5 bases). Germline V CDR1 and CDR2: MGHRA, YSYEKL. The CDR3 consists of 14 residues. The ends were cut back, 1 base at V and 0 bases at J, with 5 bases in the middle. Written as DNA, the CDR3 is TGCGCCAGCAGCCAAGGGACAAGCACAGATACGCAGTATTTT. This sequence encodes CASSQGTSTDTQYF.

This chain uses TRBV5-4 with TRBJ2-3, with D hard to call. Germline V gene lookup returns CDR1 SGHNT and CDR2 YYREEE (reference sequence). The length of the CDR3 is 14 residues. Trimming cost V 1 base and J 0 bases, with 6 bases left between them. The CDR3 here is CASSLISSTDTQYF. In DNA, the CDR3 is TGTGCCAGCAGCTTGATCTCTAGCACAGATACGCAGTATTTT.

The chain uses TRBV24-1 and TRBJ2-2, with TRBD2 matching 7 bases. This CDR3 contains 16 residues. Per the germline V gene, CDR1 is KGHDR and CDR2 is SFDVKD. The ends lost 3 bases at V and 2 bases at J; junction bases unmatched: 5. The CDR3 here is CATSDPSGANTGELFF. CDR3 DNA: TGTGCCACCAGTGATCCTAGCGGAGCCAACACCGGGGAGCTGTTTTTT.

The CDR3 DNA follows: TGTGCCTCCGGACTCTCCTCTGGGGCCAACGTCCTGACTTTC. Amino acid sequence: CASGLSSGANVLTF. V and J are TRBV6-6 and TRBJ2-6; the D gene is possibly TRBD2 (5 bases). CDR1 is MNHNY, CDR2 SVGAGI, per germline (reference sequence). CDR3 size: 14 residues. V was pared by 11 bases and J by 0 bases, with 11 bases between.

This chain connects TRBV29-1 to TRBJ1-4; maybe TRBD1 (6 bases). The V gene's germline CDR1 is SQVTM and CDR2 ANQGSEA. This CDR3 comprises 16 residues. Trimming left V 4 bases short and J 3 bases short, with 18 bases between. The CDR3 loop reads CSVAYPKGEPNEKLFF. Here the CDR3 DNA reads TGCAGCGTTGCCTACCCAAAGGGGGAGCCTAATGAAAAACTGTTTTTT. The full variable domain, with the rest looked up from reference TRBV29-1 and TRBJ1-4, is SAVISQKPSRDICQRGTSLTIQCQVDSQVTMMFWYRQQPGQSLTLIATANQGSEATYESGFVIDKFPISRPNLTFSTLTVSNMSPEDSSIYLCSVAYPKGEPNEKLFFGSGTQLSVL.

The CDR3 loop is CASSSGLVQPQHF. The CDR3 coding sequence is TGTGCCAGCAGTTCCGGACTGGTTCAGCCCCAGCATTTT. This chain connects TRBV6-5 to TRBJ1-5; no clear D. V was cut by 4 bases and J by 6 bases, with 10 bases left in between. This CDR3 contains 13 residues. Per the germline V gene, CDR1 is MNHEY and CDR2 is SVGAGI.

CDR3 residues: CATGRYEQFF. As DNA, the CDR3 is TGTGCCACCGGGAGGTATGAGCAGTTCTTC. The rearrangement links TRBV15 to TRBJ2-1; D perhaps matches TRBD2 (6 bases). The CDR3 sequence is 10 residues long. Germline V gene sequence: CDR1 LNHNV, CDR2 YYDKDF (reference sequence). V was trimmed by 8 bases and J by 8 bases, leaving 7 bases between them.

A few counts support this clone. The V and J genes are TRBV6-5 and TRBJ2-3; the D is unclear. CDR1 is MNHEY, CDR2 SVGAGI, per germline. Trimming removed 7 bases at V and 5 bases at J, with 10 bases between. The CDR3 extends over 12 amino acids. CDR3 loop: CASTGIGDTQYF. The CDR3 DNA reads TGTGCCAGCACGGGTATAGGAGATACGCAGTATTTT.

The chain employs TRBV15 and TRBJ2-3, with D uncertain. The CDR3 runs to 14 residues. With 9 bases removed from V and 2 bases from J, the gap between germline ends came to 15 bases. The germline gives CDR1 LNHNV, CDR2 YYDKDF (reference sequence). Here the CDR3 reads CATSLGLLTDTQYF. The CDR3 DNA reads TGTGCCACATCCTTGGGCCTCCTCACAGATACGCAGTATTTT.

This chain uses TRBV14 with TRBJ1-2, with 9 bases lining up with TRBD1. Germline trimming cut 1 base from V and 6 bases from J; bases unmatched to any gene: 12. The V gene's germline CDR1 is SGHDN and CDR2 FVKESK. CDR3 length: 17 residues. The CDR3 nucleotides read TGTGCCAGCAGCCAAGGGTGGACAGGGGATCTTATAGATGGCTACACCTTC. It yields the protein CASSQGWTGDLIDGYTF. Variable domain in full (rest from reference TRBV14 and TRBJ1-2): EAGVTQFPSHSVIEKGQTVTLRCDPISGHDNLYWYRRVMGKEIKFLLHFVKESKQDESGMPNNRFLAERTGGTYSTLKVQPAELEDSGVYFCASSQGWTGDLIDGYTFGSGTRLTVV.

The chain recombines TRBV5-4 with TRBJ2-1; 10 bases map to TRBD2. Germline V lookup: CDR1 SGHNT, CDR2 YYREEE (reference sequence). J was trimmed by 4 bases and V by 0 bases; bases with no gene match: 1. The CDR3 totals 15 residues. The CDR3 DNA sequence: TGTGCCAGCAGCTTGGCTAGCGGGGGATACAATGAGCAGTTCTTC. This sequence encodes CASSLASGGYNEQFF. Drawing the rest from reference TRBV5-4 and TRBJ2-1, the complete variable domain is ETGVTQSPTHLIKTRGQQVTLRCSSQSGHNTVSWYQQALGQGPQFIFQYYREEENGRGNFPPRFSGLQFPNYSSELNVNALELDDSALYLCASSLASGGYNEQFFGPGTRLTVL.

On this clone itself: Sequence at one end of the junction differs from germline and may be a read error. This CDR3 reads CASSQDVERQSRFF. The CDR3, as DNA: TGTGCCAGCAGCCAAGATGTAGAGAGACAGTCTAGATTCTTC. V usage is TRBV3-1 (or the pseudogene TRBV3-2) and J usage is TRBJ1-2, with a tentative D call TRBD1 (5 bases). CDR3 length equals 14 residues. Germline CDR1 reads LGHDT; CDR2 reads YNNKEL (reference sequence).

The chain joins TRBV7-6 to TRBJ2-5, with D hard to call. This CDR3 has 12 amino acids. V lost 5 bases and J lost 10, with 14 bases in between. Germline V gives CDR1 SGHVS, CDR2 FNYEAQ. The CDR3 is CASSPPLSSQYF. The CDR3 DNA follows: TGTGCCAGCAGCCCCCCATTGAGTAGCCAGTACTTC.

The rearrangement joins TRBV7-2 to TRBJ2-5, with 8 bases aligning to TRBD2. Germline assignment: CDR1 SGHTA and CDR2 FQGNSA. This CDR3 spans 13 amino acids. V dropped 5 bases and J dropped 5; count of bases not matched to a gene: 4. CDR3 in DNA: TGTGCCAGCAGCAGCGGGAGTTCGGAGACCCAGTACTTC. Its translation: CASSSGSSETQYF.

This chain uses TRBV29-1 with TRBJ2-7; 7 bases map to TRBD1. Germline CDR1 is SQVTM and CDR2 is ANQGSEA. The CDR3 is 17 residues long. V lost 6 bases to trimming and J lost 2 bases; unmatched junction nucleotides: 19. The CDR3: CSVAGTVGPGPPYEQYF. CDR3 nucleotide sequence: TGCAGCGTAGCCGGGACAGTCGGACCCGGGCCCCCCTACGAGCAGTACTTC.

The gene calls are TRBV4-1 and TRBJ1-1; perhaps TRBD1 as D (5 bases). Trimming pared 1 base from V and 0 bases from J, leaving 12 bases between. The germline V gene has CDR1 MGHRA and CDR2 YSYEKL. This CDR3 has 16 amino acids. This chain's CDR3 is CASSQVGQGMNTEAFF. The CDR3 DNA is TGCGCCAGCAGCCAAGTGGGGCAAGGGATGAACACTGAAGCTTTCTTT.

CDR3 nucleotide sequence: TGTGCCAGCAGTATACTAGCGGGAGCTCTTGATACGCAGTATTTT. Protein: CASSILAGALDTQYF. The rearrangement uses TRBV6-5 and TRBJ2-3, with 11 bases lining up with TRBD2. After removal of 5 bases from V and 6 bases from J, the junction contained 7 bases not matched to a gene. CDR3 length: 15 amino acids. The germline gives CDR1 MNHEY, CDR2 SVGAGI.

The chain carries TRBV9 and TRBJ2-5; D is perhaps TRBD1 (5 bases). Germline V gene sequence: CDR1 SGDLS, CDR2 YYNGEE. The CDR3 is 13 residues long. The V gene lost 2 bases and the J gene lost 5 bases, with 10 bases spanning the gap. CDR3 coding DNA: TGTGCCAGCAGCGTGTCAGGGCAGGAGACCCAGTACTTC. Protein sequence: CASSVSGQETQYF.

The genes are TRBV4-1 and TRBJ1-5; the D is unclear. Germline V gene data show CDR1 as MGHRA and CDR2 as YSYEKL. The CDR3 has 16 amino acids. The V and J ends lost 0 bases and 0 bases respectively, with 9 bases between them. The CDR3 DNA reads as TGCGCCAGCAGCCAAGAACAACAGTATAGCAATCAGCCCCAGCATTTT. Translated: CASSQEQQYSNQPQHF.